The present TCR beta chain was sequenced within a study of shared clonotypes between healthy human individuals. The method was immunoSEQ multiplex PCR; TCRdb's version includes in-frame clones alone and lacks a portion of them. The repertoire consists of approximately 1,500,000 clones, with roughly 97% occurring once and the leading ten covering roughly 1.1%. Everyone who donated was a Caucasian adult who lived in Nashville, Tennessee. Memory CD4+ cells were the fraction left after CD45RA+ naive selection. CDR1 MDHEN and CDR2 SYDVKM come from the germline V gene. With 8 bases removed from V and 6 bases from J, the gap between germline ends came to 16 bases. The CDR3 runs to 13 residues.

Sample: naive CD4+ T cells sorted from blood. Subset described: CD45RA+ positively selected. The V call is TRBV28, the J call TRBJ2-5; TRBD2 is a possible D gene (5 bases). The origin of this receptor is a man aged 25 to 40 in good health. Here the CDR3 reads CASGTGSRKTQYF. For the CDR3, the DNA is TGTGCCAGCGGCACGGGATCGAGGAAGACCCAGTACTTC.